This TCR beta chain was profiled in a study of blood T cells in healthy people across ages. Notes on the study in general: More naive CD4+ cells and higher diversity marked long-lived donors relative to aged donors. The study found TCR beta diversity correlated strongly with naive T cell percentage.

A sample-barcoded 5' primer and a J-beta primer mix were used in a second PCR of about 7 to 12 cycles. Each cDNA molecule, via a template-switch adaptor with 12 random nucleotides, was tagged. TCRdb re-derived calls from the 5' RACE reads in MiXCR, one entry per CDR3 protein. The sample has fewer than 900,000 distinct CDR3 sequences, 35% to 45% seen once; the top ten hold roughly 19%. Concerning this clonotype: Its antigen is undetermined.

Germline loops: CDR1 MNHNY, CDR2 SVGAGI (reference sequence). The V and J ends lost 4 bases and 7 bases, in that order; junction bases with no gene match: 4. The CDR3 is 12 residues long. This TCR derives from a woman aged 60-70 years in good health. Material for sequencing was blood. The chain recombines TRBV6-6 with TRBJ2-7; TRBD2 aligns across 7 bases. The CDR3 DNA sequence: TGTGCCAGCAGTTCCGGGACTATTGAGCAGTACTTC. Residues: CASSSGTIEQYF.